One and the same sample provided the 2 T cell receptor beta chains below, sequenced in a study of blood T cells in healthy people across ages. PCR was performed a second time for 7 to 11 cycles using a sample-barcoded 5' primer and a J-beta primer mix. A single record per CDR3 protein comes from TCRdb applying MiXCR to the 5' RACE reads. The sample contains 550,000 to 700,000 distinct CDR3 sequences, 25% to 30% of which appear only once. The sample comprised blood. These receptor sequences come from a woman in her 70s in good health.

The rearrangement joins TRBV7-2 to TRBJ1-1; no clear D gene. The germline V gene has CDR1 SGHTA and CDR2 FQGNSA. V lost 5 bases, J lost 7 bases, and 17 bases lay in between. This CDR3 has 14 residues. The CDR3 region is CASSLGVTSFEAFF. CDR3 DNA sequence: TGTGCCAGCAGCCTCGGGGTAACGAGCTTTGAAGCTTTCTTT.

This clonotype showed up just a few times. The chain joins TRBV5-1 to TRBJ2-1, with D possibly TRBD1 on 5 matching bases. V shed 5 bases and J shed 5 bases, with 14 bases lying between them. The germline V gene has CDR1 SGHRS and CDR2 YFSETQ. This CDR3 has 14 residues. The CDR3 coding sequence is TGCGCCAGCAGGGTAGAGACAGCAAACAATGAGCAGTTCTTC. It translates to CASRVETANNEQFF. Supplemented by reference TRBV5-1 and TRBJ2-1, the full variable domain reads KAGVTQTPRYLIKTRGQQVTLSCSPISGHRSVSWYQQTPGQGLQFLFEYFSETQRNKGNFPGRFSGRQFSNSRSEMNVSTLELGDSALYLCASRVETANNEQFFGPGTRLTVL.